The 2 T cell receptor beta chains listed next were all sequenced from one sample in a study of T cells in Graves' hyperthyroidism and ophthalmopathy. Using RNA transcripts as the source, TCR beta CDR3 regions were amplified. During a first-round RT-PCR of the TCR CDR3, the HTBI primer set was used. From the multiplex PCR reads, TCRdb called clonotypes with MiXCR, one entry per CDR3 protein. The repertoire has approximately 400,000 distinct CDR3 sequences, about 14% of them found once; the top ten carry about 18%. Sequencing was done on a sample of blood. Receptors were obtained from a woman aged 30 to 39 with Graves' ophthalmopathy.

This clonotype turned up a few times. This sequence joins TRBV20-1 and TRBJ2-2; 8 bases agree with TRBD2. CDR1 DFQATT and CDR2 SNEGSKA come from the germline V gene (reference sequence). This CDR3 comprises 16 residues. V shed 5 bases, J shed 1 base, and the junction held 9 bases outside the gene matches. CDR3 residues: CSARFGGALNTGELFF. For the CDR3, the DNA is TGCAGTGCTCGTTTCGGGGGGGCTTTGAACACCGGGGAGCTGTTTTTT.

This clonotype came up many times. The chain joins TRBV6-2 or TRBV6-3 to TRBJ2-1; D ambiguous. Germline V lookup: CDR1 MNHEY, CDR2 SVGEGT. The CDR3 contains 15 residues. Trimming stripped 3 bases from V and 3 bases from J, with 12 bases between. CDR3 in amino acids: CASSYRTGSYNEQFF. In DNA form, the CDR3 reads TGTGCCAGCAGTTATCGGACGGGTAGCTACAATGAGCAGTTCTTC.